Listed below are T cell receptor beta chains from one sample, sequenced in a study of blood T cell repertoires in COVID-19. The table came from immunoSEQ multiplex PCR; TCRdb's copy has only in-frame clones and leaves some out. The table records 45,000 to 65,000 clones, around 79% of them present only once. Sequencing was done on a sample of peripheral blood. The receptors were gathered from a man aged 65 to 79 with active or convalescent COVID-19. Both conserved end residues are part of each CDR3. Each record gives: J gene, V gene, clone size, D gene, CDR3 DNA, CDR3 protein. D genes are given only for firm matches. Expanded clones get a size class; other rows say once, few or many, or leave the size out.

J: TRBJ2-1; V: TRBV7-2; size: many; D: NA; DNA: TGTGCCAGCAGCTTAGCTATTAGCGAGTACAATGAGCAGTTCTTC; CDR3: CASSLAISEYNEQFF
J: TRBJ2-7; V: TRBV9; size: NA; D: NA; DNA: TGTGCCAGCCCTCAGGCGACGATCCCCCACGAGCAGTACTTC; CDR3: CASPQATIPHEQYF
J: TRBJ2-7; V: TRBV30; size: NA; D: NA; DNA: TGTGCCTGGACCTCAACAGGGAAGGGCTACGAGCAGTACTTC; CDR3: CAWTSTGKGYEQYF
J: TRBJ2-7; V: TRBV4-3; size: NA; D: TRBD2; DNA: TGCGCCAGCAGCCACGGACTAGCAGACTCCTACGAGCAGTACTTC; CDR3: CASSHGLADSYEQYF
J: TRBJ2-4; V: TRBV7-3; size: NA; D: NA; DNA: TGTGCCAGCAGCTTAGGGGGGAGGAACATTCAGTACTTC; CDR3: CASSLGGRNIQYF
J: TRBJ2-2; V: TRBV6-2/TRBV6-3; size: NA; D: TRBD2; DNA: TGTGCCAGCAGTCGGCCTAGCGGGAACGGCGGGGAGCTGTTTTTT; CDR3: CASSRPSGNGGELFF
J: TRBJ1-1; V: TRBV7-2; size: NA; D: NA; DNA: TGTGCCACCTTATTCGGGTTGAACACTGAAGCTTTCTTT; CDR3: CATLFGLNTEAFF
J: TRBJ2-1; V: TRBV9; size: NA; D: TRBD2; DNA: TGTGCCAGCAGCGTAGAGCGGGAGTACGCACTAAATGAGCAGTTCTTC; CDR3: CASSVEREYALNEQFF
J: TRBJ2-4; V: TRBV6-6; size: NA; D: NA; DNA: TGTGCCAGCAGTTCCCAAGGGGCAGGGTTGAGCATTCAGTACTTC; CDR3: CASSSQGAGLSIQYF
J: TRBJ1-1; V: TRBV15; size: NA; D: NA; DNA: TGTGCCACCAGCAGTTACAGGAACACTGAAGCTTTCTTT; CDR3: CATSSYRNTEAFF
J: TRBJ1-5; V: TRBV7-9; size: NA; D: TRBD1; DNA: TGTGCCAGCTCCTTAACAGGGGATCAGCCCCAGCATTTT; CDR3: CASSLTGDQPQHF
J: TRBJ2-1; V: TRBV7-9; size: NA; D: NA; DNA: TGTGCCAGCAGCTCAGTCCTGAGGTCCTACAATGAGCAGTTCTTC; CDR3: CASSSVLRSYNEQFF
J: TRBJ2-7; V: TRBV5-1; size: NA; D: TRBD1; DNA: TGCGCCAGCAGCGCCCGAGACAGGGGTTCCTACGAGCAGTACTTC; CDR3: CASSARDRGSYEQYF
J: TRBJ1-1; V: TRBV7-3; size: NA; D: NA; DNA: TGTGCCAGCAGCTTAGGGCAGAGCTCTGAAGCTTTCTTT; CDR3: CASSLGQSSEAFF
J: TRBJ2-2; V: TRBV2; size: NA; D: NA; DNA: TGTGCCTCAAGAGGGACTGTGAACACCGGGGAGCTGTTTTTT; CDR3: CASRGTVNTGELFF
J: TRBJ1-2; V: TRBV5-1; size: NA; D: NA; DNA: TGCGCCAGCAGCTTGTCCGGCAGGGGCAACAACTATGGCTACACCTTC; CDR3: CASSLSGRGNNYGYTF
J: TRBJ2-1; V: TRBV7-8; size: once; D: TRBD2; DNA: TGTGCCAGCAGCCAGGGGCGGGAGGGCCTAAACCCCAATGAGCAGTTCTTC; CDR3: CASSQGREGLNPNEQFF
J: TRBJ2-7; V: TRBV5-5; size: once; D: NA; DNA: TGTGCCAGCAGCCCATACAGGGAAGGGCAGTACTTC; CDR3: CASSPYREGQYF
J: TRBJ2-7; V: TRBV19; size: few; D: TRBD2; DNA: TGTGCCAGTAGTCCACGCAGGGAGGGGTACGAGCAGTACTTC; CDR3: CASSPRREGYEQYF
J: TRBJ1-4; V: TRBV2; size: NA; D: NA; DNA: TGTGCCAGCAGTGAACAGTCGTGGAGTGAAAAACTGTTTTTT; CDR3: CASSEQSWSEKLFF
J: TRBJ1-5; V: TRBV11-2; size: NA; D: NA; DNA: TGTGCCAGCAGCTTAGCGGGGTTGAGCAATCAGCCCCAGCATTTT; CDR3: CASSLAGLSNQPQHF
J: TRBJ2-7; V: TRBV5-1; size: NA; D: TRBD1; DNA: TGCGCCAGCAGCACAGGGGGCGGAATCTACGAGCAGTACTTC; CDR3: CASSTGGGIYEQYF
J: TRBJ2-4; V: TRBV11-2; size: NA; D: TRBD2; DNA: TGTGCCAGCAGCTTACAAGCGGGGGGAGCCAAAAACATTCAGTACTTC; CDR3: CASSLQAGGAKNIQYF
J: TRBJ1-1; V: TRBV9; size: NA; D: NA; DNA: TGTGCCAGCAGCGTAGCTACAGGGACGAACACTGAAGCTTTCTTT; CDR3: CASSVATGTNTEAFF
J: TRBJ1-2; V: TRBV29-1; size: NA; D: TRBD1; DNA: TGCAGCGTTGATCTCACAGGGGATGGCTACACCTTC; CDR3: CSVDLTGDGYTF
J: TRBJ2-3; V: TRBV19; size: once; D: TRBD2; DNA: TGTGCCAGTAGTATCAAGGGGCGACTAGCGGGATTAGATACGCAGTATTTT; CDR3: CASSIKGRLAGLDTQYF
J: TRBJ2-1; V: TRBV29-1; size: NA; D: TRBD1; DNA: TGCAGCGCCCATGGACAGGGTAGGAATGAGCAGTTCTTC; CDR3: CSAHGQGRNEQFF
J: TRBJ2-5; V: TRBV15; size: NA; D: TRBD1; DNA: TGTGCCACCAGCCAGACAGGGGCGACCCAGTACTTC; CDR3: CATSQTGATQYF
J: TRBJ2-3; V: TRBV10-1; size: NA; D: NA; DNA: TGCGCCAGCAGTGAGTCGAGGCCCGTCGATAGCACAGATACGCAGTATTTT; CDR3: CASSESRPVDSTDTQYF
J: TRBJ1-2; V: TRBV24-1; size: NA; D: NA; DNA: TGTGCCACCAGTGATTTGTCCGCTAACTATGGCTACACCTTC; CDR3: CATSDLSANYGYTF
J: TRBJ1-1; V: TRBV15; size: NA; D: NA; DNA: TGTGCCACCAGCAGAGGTGAGGTGAGCACTGAAGCTTTCTTT; CDR3: CATSRGEVSTEAFF
J: TRBJ1-5; V: TRBV30; size: once; D: NA; DNA: TGTGCCTGGAGTGTGGGGCATGATAATCAGCCCCAGCATTTT; CDR3: CAWSVGHDNQPQHF
J: TRBJ1-2; V: TRBV5-5; size: NA; D: NA; DNA: TGTGCCAGCAGCCAGGACAGCTATGGCTACACCTTC; CDR3: CASSQDSYGYTF
J: TRBJ2-1; V: TRBV7-3; size: NA; D: NA; DNA: TGTGCCAGCAGCTTAACTCCGGCTAGCGTCGATGAGCAGTTCTTC; CDR3: CASSLTPASVDEQFF
J: TRBJ1-1; V: TRBV23-1; size: few; D: NA; DNA: TGCGCCAGCAGTCTCGTCGACAGAGAGCTGAACACTGAAGCTTTCTTT; CDR3: CASSLVDRELNTEAFF
J: TRBJ1-1; V: TRBV18; size: few; D: NA; DNA: TGTGCCAGCTCCCCCCTTGAATTGAGAGACACTGAAGCTTTCTTT; CDR3: CASSPLELRDTEAFF
J: TRBJ2-7; V: TRBV10-3; size: NA; D: NA; DNA: TGTGCCATCAGCCCCGGGAGCGGGTACGAGCAGTACTTC; CDR3: CAISPGSGYEQYF
J: TRBJ1-4; V: TRBV27; size: NA; D: NA; DNA: TGTGCCAGCAGAAGACAGGCGGGTGGAAAACTGTTTTTT; CDR3: CASRRQAGGKLFF
J: TRBJ2-7; V: TRBV6-6; size: NA; D: NA; DNA: TGTGCCAGCAGTTCTGCCTACGAGCAGTACTTC; CDR3: CASSSAYEQYF
J: TRBJ2-5; V: TRBV15; size: once; D: NA; DNA: TGTGCCACCAGCAGAGTCCTCTTGGCCCTCCAGTACTTC; CDR3: CATSRVLLALQYF
J: TRBJ1-1; V: TRBV6-2/TRBV6-3; size: NA; D: NA; DNA: TGTGCCAGCAGTTTAACAGCGAACACTGAAGCTTTCTTT; CDR3: CASSLTANTEAFF
J: TRBJ2-3; V: TRBV12-5; size: once; D: TRBD1; DNA: TGTGCTAGTGGCCCCGTCTCCCGGGACAGGGGTCCAGATACGCAGTATTTT; CDR3: CASGPVSRDRGPDTQYF
J: TRBJ2-5; V: TRBV18; size: NA; D: NA; DNA: TGTGCCAGCTCACCCTCCGGGCGGAGGCAAGAGACCCAGTACTTC; CDR3: CASSPSGRRQETQYF
J: TRBJ2-3; V: TRBV19; size: NA; D: TRBD1; DNA: TGTGCCAGTAGTATGGCCACAGGGGGGACAGATACGCAGTATTTT; CDR3: CASSMATGGTDTQYF
J: TRBJ2-2; V: TRBV5-1; size: NA; D: TRBD1; DNA: TGCGCCAGCAGCTCACAGGGGACCACAAACACCGGGGAGCTGTTTTTT; CDR3: CASSSQGTTNTGELFF
J: TRBJ1-1; V: TRBV19; size: NA; D: TRBD1; DNA: TGTGCCAGTAGTATAATCGGGACAGGGGACAACACTGAAGCTTTCTTT; CDR3: CASSIIGTGDNTEAFF
J: TRBJ1-2; V: TRBV3-1/TRBV3-2; size: NA; D: TRBD1; DNA: TGTGCCAGCAGCCCTCGGACAGGGGCAAACACCTTC; CDR3: CASSPRTGANTF
J: TRBJ1-1; V: TRBV19; size: NA; D: NA; DNA: TGTGCCAGTAGTGGGGGGAACCTTGGGGCTTTCTTT; CDR3: CASSGGNLGAFF
J: TRBJ2-7; V: TRBV6-2/TRBV6-3; size: NA; D: NA; DNA: TGTGCCAGCAGTTCCCGGACAGTCTCCTACGAGCAGTACTTC; CDR3: CASSSRTVSYEQYF
J: TRBJ2-5; V: TRBV15; size: NA; D: TRBD2; DNA: TGTGCCACCAGCAGAATAGCGGGAGTCGGGAAGACCCAGTACTTC; CDR3: CATSRIAGVGKTQYF
J: TRBJ1-2; V: TRBV12-3/TRBV12-4; size: NA; D: NA; DNA: TGTGCCAGCAGTTCACAGGGTTGGGGCTACACCTTC; CDR3: CASSSQGWGYTF